These 17 T cell receptor beta chains originate from one sample sequenced in a study of preoperative IRX-2 immunotherapy in early breast cancer. As for treatment: preoperative locoregional IRX-2 cytokine immunotherapy. Profiling relied on immunoSEQ multiplex PCR, and the TCRdb table lists in-frame clones only, not all of them. There are 25,000 to 30,000 clones in the sample; 65% to 85% occur only once, and around 2.9% lies in the top ten. Sampling took place from a patient treated with IRX-2 immunotherapy. Source of these receptors: a human donor with breast cancer.

The V gene is TRBV30, the J gene TRBJ1-5; possibly TRBD1 for D (6 bases). There are 16 residues in the CDR3. CDR1 is GTSNPN and CDR2 is SVGIG in the germline V gene (reference sequence). Trimming left V 5 bases short and J 0 bases short, with 17 bases between. CDR3 nucleotides: TGTGCCTGGTCCAGGGGTGGTGGAGTTAGCAATCAGCCCCAGCATTTT. Translation: CAWSRGGGVSNQPQHF. Combining the CDR3 with reference TRBV30 and TRBJ1-5 gives the whole variable domain SQTIHQWPATLVQPVGSPLSLECTVEGTSNPNLYWYRQAAGRGLQLLFYSVGIGQISSEVPQNLSASRPQDRQFILSSKKLLLSDSGFYLCAWSRGGGVSNQPQHFGDGTRLSIL.

The chain joins TRBV6-8 to TRBJ1-5, with D unclear. Germline V CDR1 and CDR2: MNHGY, SAAAGT. Trimming shortened V by 5 bases and J by 6 bases, and 17 bases separated the two germline ends. There are 15 residues in the CDR3. Here the CDR3 reads CASSVGRVVGQPQHF. The CDR3 DNA reads as TGTGCCAGCAGTGTGGGGAGGGTTGTCGGTCAGCCCCAGCATTTT.

This chain's CDR3 is CASSYSLRTAEQYF. The CDR3 DNA reads TGTGCCAGCAGTTACTCTCTTCGGACCGCGGAGCAGTACTTC. This chain joins TRBV6-8 and TRBJ2-7; D gene ambiguous. Germline CDR1 reads MNHGY; CDR2 reads SAAAGT. The CDR3 is made up of 14 amino acids. V lost 0 bases and J lost 7, with 13 bases in between.

In this sample, this clone turned up once. This chain connects TRBV7-1 to TRBJ1-2; D is unresolved. TRBV7-1 has ORF status, its function being uncertain. This CDR3 spans 13 amino acids. Trimming left V 4 bases short and J 5 bases short, with 11 bases between. The CDR3 sequence is CASSLTGEYGYTF. CDR3 coding DNA: TGTGCCAGCAGCTTAACGGGAGAGTATGGCTACACCTTC.

The chain couples TRBV6-8 to TRBJ2-1, with 10 bases identical to TRBD2. J was trimmed by 7 bases and V by 6 bases; bases with no gene match: 21. CDR1 and CDR2 from the germline V gene are MNHGY and SAAAGT. The CDR3 is 19 residues long. CDR3 coding DNA: TGTGCCAGCAGCGTCCCCACTCTTGGAAGAAGCGGGGGGGGTAATGAGCAGTTCTTC. It translates to CASSVPTLGRSGGGNEQFF.

J is TRBJ2-5 and V is TRBV6-8, with a weak D call TRBD2 (5 bases). V was shortened by 2 bases and J by 3 bases, with 10 bases between the two germline ends. Germline values: CDR1 MNHGY, CDR2 SAAAGT. The CDR3 extends over 14 amino acids. The CDR3 is CASSYREREETQYF. The CDR3 DNA sequence: TGTGCCAGCAGTTACAGGGAGAGGGAAGAGACCCAGTACTTC.

The J gene is TRBJ2-7, the V gene TRBV11-3; the match to TRBD2 covers 9 bases. V lost 1 base to trimming and J lost 2 bases; unmatched junction nucleotides: 9. Germline CDR1 and CDR2: SGHNT and YENEEA. The CDR3 extends over 17 amino acids. DNA of the CDR3: TGTGCCAGCAGCTTAGTTCTGACTAGCGGTACTACCTACGAGCAGTACTTC. Its protein is CASSLVLTSGTTYEQYF.

The J gene is TRBJ1-1, the V gene TRBV7-6; the D gene is possibly TRBD1 (5 bases). CDR1 SGHVS and CDR2 FNYEAQ come from the germline V gene. V was cut by 1 base and J by 1 base, with 13 bases left in between. The length of the CDR3 is 16 residues. The CDR3 reads CASSLDLHGANTEAFF. The CDR3 coding sequence is TGTGCCAGCAGCTTAGATCTCCACGGGGCGAACACTGAAGCTTTCTTT.

V usage is TRBV19 and J usage is TRBJ1-1; unclear D gene. The CDR3 has 12 residues. Germline V gene lookup returns CDR1 LNHDA and CDR2 SQIVND (reference sequence). V lost 8 bases and J 5 bases, leaving 12 bases between the germline ends. The DNA of the CDR3 is TGTGCCAGTTTACGGGGATGGACTGAAGCTTTCTTT. Translated: CASLRGWTEAFF.

The chain employs TRBV7-6 and TRBJ2-5; 9 bases fit TRBD1. Losses at the gene ends were 5 bases for V and 5 bases for J; bases not matched to a gene: 12. This CDR3 has 16 residues. CDR1 is SGHVS, CDR2 FNYEAQ, per germline. CDR3: CASSPGQGSQVETQYF. The CDR3 region has the DNA TGTGCCAGCAGCCCTGGACAGGGGAGTCAGGTGGAGACCCAGTACTTC.

This clone has only a few counts. The J gene is TRBJ1-2, the V gene TRBV6-8; D not resolved. Trimming removed 5 bases at V and 3 bases at J, with 16 bases between. Per germline, CDR1 MNHGY and CDR2 SAAAGT. The CDR3 contains 15 residues. For the CDR3, the DNA is TGTGCCAGCAGTGATAGAGGTATTCGGGACTATGGCTACACCTTC. Its translation: CASSDRGIRDYGYTF.

The chain has TRBV4-1 and TRBJ1-1; D gene unclear. The V gene lost 4 bases and the J gene lost 4 bases, with 10 bases spanning the gap. The CDR3 has 13 amino acids. The germline V gene encodes CDR1 MGHRA and CDR2 YSYEKL. CDR3 coding DNA: TGCGCCAGCAGCCCCGCCGGAAGCACTGAAGCTTTCTTT. Protein: CASSPAGSTEAFF.

The chain has TRBV6-9 and TRBJ1-5; no firm D call. Germline CDR1 is MNHGY and CDR2 is SVAAGI. There are 17 residues in the CDR3. V was trimmed by 5 bases and J by 2 bases, leaving 19 bases between them. The CDR3 nucleotides read TGTGCCAGCAGTATCCATAGGCTGCTTACGGGCAATCAGCCCCAGCATTTT. As protein: CASSIHRLLTGNQPQHF.

This sequence joins TRBV5-1 and TRBJ1-6; D call uncertain. Germline assignment: CDR1 SGHRS and CDR2 YFSETQ. This CDR3 spans 15 amino acids. V lost 1 base to trimming and J lost 8 bases, with 13 bases between them. CDR3 bases: TGCGCCAGCAGCTTGTTCGCATCCTGGGATTCACCCCTCCACTTT. It codes for CASSLFASWDSPLHF. The entire variable domain, with the rest obtained from reference TRBV5-1 and TRBJ1-6, is as follows: KAGVTQTPRYLIKTRGQQVTLSCSPISGHRSVSWYQQTPGQGLQFLFEYFSETQRNKGNFPGRFSGRQFSNSRSEMNVSTLELGDSALYLCASSLFASWDSPLHFGNGTRLTVT.

Remarks on this clone: Compared with germline, one end of the junction differs, possibly owing to a read error. This chain uses TRBV11-3 with TRBJ2-7, with 7 bases fitting TRBD2. This CDR3 contains 14 residues. Germline V gene lookup returns CDR1 SGHNT and CDR2 YENEEA. CDR3 protein: CVSSPWDYTYEQYF. The CDR3 nucleotides read TGTGTCAGCAGCCCTTGGGACTACACCTACGAGCAGTACTTC.

This clone was seen a single time. The chain recombines TRBV7-5 with TRBJ1-3. TRBV7-5 is flagged as a pseudogene. The CDR3 contains 14 residues. CDR3 bases: TGTGCCAGCCTCAGCACGCACTCTGGAAACACCATATATTTT. This translates into CASLSTHSGNTIYF.

The rearrangement joins TRBV6-8 to TRBJ1-6; 7 bases are a match to TRBD1. J lost 4 bases, V lost 0 bases, and 9 bases had no gene match. This CDR3 is built from 18 residues. Germline V CDR1 and CDR2: MNHGY, SAAAGT. The CDR3 loop is CASSYSDRSSYYNSPLHF. The CDR3 region has the DNA TGTGCCAGCAGTTACTCGGACAGGAGTTCGTATTATAATTCACCCCTCCACTTT.